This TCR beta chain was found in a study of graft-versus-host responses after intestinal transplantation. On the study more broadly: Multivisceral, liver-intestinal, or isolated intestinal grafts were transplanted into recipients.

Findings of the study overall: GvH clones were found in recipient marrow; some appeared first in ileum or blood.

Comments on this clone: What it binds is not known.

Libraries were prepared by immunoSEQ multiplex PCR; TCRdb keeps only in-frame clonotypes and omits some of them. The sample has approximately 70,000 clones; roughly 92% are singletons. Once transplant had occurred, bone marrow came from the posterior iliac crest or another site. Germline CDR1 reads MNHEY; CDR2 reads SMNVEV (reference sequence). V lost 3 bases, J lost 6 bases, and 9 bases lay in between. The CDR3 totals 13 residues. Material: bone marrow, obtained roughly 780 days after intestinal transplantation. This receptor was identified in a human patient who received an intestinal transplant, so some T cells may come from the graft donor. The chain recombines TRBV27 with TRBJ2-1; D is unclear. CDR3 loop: CASSFDSVNEQFF. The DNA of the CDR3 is TGTGCCAGCAGTTTTGACTCGGTCAATGAGCAGTTCTTC.